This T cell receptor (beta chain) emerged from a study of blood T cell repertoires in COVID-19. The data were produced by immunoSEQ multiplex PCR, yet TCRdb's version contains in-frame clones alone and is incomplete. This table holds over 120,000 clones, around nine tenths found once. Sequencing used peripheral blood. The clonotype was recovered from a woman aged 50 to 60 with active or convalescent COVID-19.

The CDR3 nucleotides read TGTGCCACGATGCAGCTAGAGGAAGCAGATACGCAGTATTTT. Translation gives CATMQLEEADTQYF. This chain joins TRBV15 and TRBJ2-3; D call uncertain. V was trimmed by 9 bases and J by 4 bases, leaving 17 bases between them. CDR3 size: 14 residues. Germline V CDR1 and CDR2: LNHNV, YYDKDF (reference sequence).